The clone carrying this T cell receptor beta chain appeared a single time. Cells designated naive CD8 were CD45RO-negative and were positively selected for CCR7, with terminally differentiated effector memory CD45RA+ cells excluded. Healthy HIV-negative adults with no recent acute infections or vaccinations were recruited as donors. The CDR3 is made up of 14 amino acids. Germline CDR1 reads SGDLS; CDR2 reads YYNGEE. V trimming: 4 bases; J trimming: 5 bases; junction bases outside the gene matches: 1. The assay was immunoSEQ multiplex PCR, and TCRdb's table has in-frame clones only and misses some. This sample carries about 680,000 clones, about 92% of them seen once, and the ten largest clones take nearly 25%. The source of the sample is a study of shared clonotypes between healthy human individuals.

The chain recombines TRBV9 with TRBJ1-4; 11 positions agree with TRBD1. The clonotype originates from a man between 25 and 39 years old in good health. Sequenced material: naive CD8+ T cells sorted from blood. CDR3: CASSRDRGNEKLFF. DNA of the CDR3: TGTGCCAGCAGCCGGGACAGGGGGAATGAAAAACTGTTTTTT. Together with reference TRBV9 and TRBJ1-4, the CDR3 gives the full variable domain: DSGVTQTPKHLITATGQRVTLRCSPRSGDLSVYWYQQSLDQGLQFLIQYYNGEERAKGNILERFSAQQFPDLHSELNLSSLELGDSALYFCASSRDRGNEKLFFGSGTQLSVL.